This T cell receptor beta chain was identified in a study of response to subunit inactivated influenza vaccine. Study results and limitations: Each seasonal influenza vaccination, the authors suggested, recruits few new T cells.

The table lists this clonotype with a few counts. As yet, its antigen is unknown. TCRdb re-called the RT-PCR reads with MiXCR, one entry per CDR3 protein. Of 450,000 to 700,000 distinct CDR3 sequences detected, about 14% appear once; the ten largest clones hold 11%. CDR3 size: 15 residues. V dropped 1 base and J dropped 7 bases, with 17 bases sitting between them. Germline V gene lookup returns CDR1 SQVTM and CDR2 ANQGSEA. V usage is TRBV29-1 and J usage is TRBJ2-1; D is perhaps TRBD1 (6 bases). The sequence came from a man aged 50-59 years who received an inactivated influenza vaccine. The sequencing used PBMCs from blood, collected 12 days after vaccination. The CDR3 loop reads CSVEGGQHLRNEQFF. The CDR3 bases are TGCAGCGTTGAAGGCGGACAGCACCTTAGGAATGAGCAGTTCTTC.